This TCR beta chain was recovered during a study of human T cells and chemical hapten exposure. Study details: Variability of per-sample TCR yields stemmed mainly from small differences in pooled library volume.

In the case of this clonotype: Its specificity is unknown.

What the library attached to individual cDNA molecules were unique molecular identifiers. TCRdb ran MiXCR on the RACE reads and lists one entry per CDR3 protein. This table has just under 60,000 distinct CDR3 sequences, 9.5% to 15% appearing once. This CDR3 contains 12 residues. Germline CDR1 and CDR2: MNHEY and SMNVEV (reference sequence). V shed 3 bases and J shed 11 bases, with 13 bases lying between them. Documented time point: patch test 3, about 24 weeks after DPC sensitization. The sample's treatment: therapeutic diphenylcyclopropenone sensitization with weekly scalp DPC. Findings of the study overall: Controls had significantly fewer large CDR3 similarity clusters than were formed by expanded TCRs.

The clonotype originates from a young man with alopecia areata. Some clones in this sample may be carry-over from other donors' samples. The rearrangement uses TRBV27 and TRBJ1-1, with D perhaps matching TRBD1 (5 bases). Sequencing was performed on whole blood, taken in connection with sensitization to the hapten diphenylcyclopropenone (DPC). As DNA, the CDR3 is TGTGCCAGCAGTTTTTTAGGGGAGGAGGCTTTCTTT. Amino acid sequence: CASSFLGEEAFF.